The rows below give T cell receptor beta chains drawn from one sample of a study of shared clonotypes between healthy human individuals. Sequencing used immunoSEQ multiplex PCR; TCRdb keeps in-frame clones, though not all of them. The data hold about 870,000 clones, with 80% to 95% observed a single time. Sample: naive CD8+ T cells sorted from blood. These receptors were taken from a man aged 25 to 45 in good health. CDR3s include the opening cysteine and the closing phenylalanine or tryptophan. D genes are given only for firm matches. Expanded clones are given a class, and other clones once, few, many or no size at all.

J,D,size,V,CDR3,DNA
TRBJ2-1,TRBD2,-,TRBV5-4,CASSKGPQREGYNEQFF,TGTGCCAGCAGCAAGGGGCCTCAGCGGGAGGGTTACAATGAGCAGTTCTTC
TRBJ2-7,-,-,TRBV30,CAWSVFWLSGPLLREQYF,TGTGCCTGGAGTGTATTTTGGCTCTCAGGACCGCTGCTCCGGGAGCAGTACTTC
TRBJ2-2,-,-,TRBV6-5,CASSHTGELFF,TGTGCCAGCAGTCACACCGGGGAGCTGTTTTTT
TRBJ2-4,TRBD1,-,TRBV28,CASRHQGDRIQYF,TGTGCCAGCAGACACCAGGGGGATCGCATTCAGTACTTC
TRBJ2-1,TRBD1,-,TRBV5-8,CASSLVGPGQGADEQFF,TGTGCCAGCAGCTTGGTGGGACCGGGACAGGGGGCGGATGAGCAGTTCTTC
TRBJ2-1,-,-,TRBV29-1,CSGLAGNEQFF,TGCAGCGGCCTGGCAGGGAATGAGCAGTTCTTC
TRBJ1-3,-,-,TRBV13,CASSLVPLAGNTIYF,TGTGCCAGCAGCTTAGTACCTTTGGCTGGAAACACCATATATTTT
TRBJ2-7,-,-,TRBV21-1,CASRPSSYEQYF,TGTGCCAGCAGACCGAGCTCCTACGAGCAGTACTTC
TRBJ1-3,-,once,TRBV4-3,CASSQGGGSSGNTIYF,TGCGCCAGCAGCCAAGGGGGCGGTTCCTCTGGAAACACCATATATTTT
TRBJ2-1,-,-,TRBV30,CAWRGAGSSYNEQFF,TGTGCCTGGAGGGGAGCCGGAAGCTCCTACAATGAGCAGTTCTTC
TRBJ1-1,-,-,TRBV7-6,CASSLTPTGMNRAAFF,TGTGCCAGCAGCTTAACTCCCACGGGCATGAACAGGGCCGCTTTCTTT
TRBJ1-1,-,-,TRBV29-1,CSVGQGTEAFF,TGCAGCGTTGGTCAGGGCACTGAAGCTTTCTTT
TRBJ2-5,-,-,TRBV10-1,CASSESLKTQYF,TGCGCCAGCAGTGAGTCATTGAAGACCCAGTACTTC
TRBJ1-2,-,-,TRBV28,CASSQRDWNYGYTF,TGTGCCAGCAGCCAGCGGGACTGGAACTATGGCTACACCTTC
TRBJ2-4,-,-,TRBV7-9,CASSSIQDVGSKNIQYF,TGTGCCAGCAGCTCAATTCAGGACGTTGGTAGCAAAAACATTCAGTACTTC
TRBJ2-1,TRBD2,-,TRBV4-3,CASSQTSGSYDEQFF,TGCGCCAGCAGCCAGACTAGCGGGAGCTACGATGAGCAGTTCTTC
TRBJ2-7,-,-,TRBV27,CARGEEQYF,TGTGCCAGAGGGGAGGAGCAGTACTTC
TRBJ1-1,TRBD1,-,TRBV6-5,CASGRGGSAEAFF,TGTGCCAGCGGCAGGGGGGGCTCGGCAGAAGCTTTCTTT
TRBJ2-7,-,-,TRBV7-6,CASSPQRGGLAVAYEQYF,TGTGCCAGCAGCCCCCAACGCGGGGGCCTAGCGGTCGCCTACGAGCAGTACTTC
TRBJ2-7,TRBD2,-,TRBV7-3,CASSRSLAGDAEQYF,TGTGCCAGCAGCAGATCGCTAGCGGGAGACGCCGAGCAGTACTTC
TRBJ2-1,-,-,TRBV2,CASSDGWSSYNEQFF,TGTGCCAGCAGTGACGGGTGGAGCTCCTACAATGAGCAGTTCTTC
TRBJ1-2,TRBD1,-,TRBV27,CATLVRRQGGNGYGYTF,TGTGCCACCCTAGTCCGAAGACAGGGGGGCAATGGCTATGGCTACACCTTC
TRBJ2-7,-,-,TRBV4-3,CASSQDSDPWGEQYF,TGCGCCAGCAGCCAAGACAGTGACCCATGGGGGGAGCAGTACTTC
TRBJ2-7,-,-,TRBV11-1,CASSPWGDDRVYEQYF,TGTGCCAGCAGCCCTTGGGGGGATGATAGAGTCTACGAGCAGTACTTC
TRBJ2-5,-,-,TRBV6-5,CASSYRGGVQETQYF,TGTGCCAGCAGTTACCGCGGTGGGGTTCAAGAGACCCAGTACTTC
TRBJ2-3,TRBD2,-,TRBV4-1,CASSHVAGSTDTQYF,TGCGCCAGCAGCCATGTAGCGGGTAGCACAGATACGCAGTATTTT
TRBJ1-1,-,-,TRBV29-1,CSVDEMYRVNTEAFF,TGCAGCGTGGACGAGATGTACAGGGTGAACACTGAAGCTTTCTTT
TRBJ2-7,-,-,TRBV27,CASSFQGSYEQYF,TGTGCCAGCAGTTTCCAGGGCTCCTACGAGCAGTACTTC
TRBJ2-5,TRBD1,-,TRBV11-1,CASSLADRVWETQYF,TGTGCCAGCAGCTTAGCGGACAGGGTATGGGAGACCCAGTACTTC
TRBJ2-1,TRBD2,-,TRBV27,CASRGTSGLEQFF,TGTGCCAGCAGAGGGACTAGCGGGCTTGAGCAGTTCTTC
TRBJ2-7,-,-,TRBV18,CASSPEVRGFYEQYF,TGTGCCAGCTCACCAGAGGTGCGGGGATTCTACGAGCAGTACTTC
TRBJ2-1,TRBD1,-,TRBV19,CASSIIRGHEQFF,TGTGCCAGTAGTATTATCAGGGGGCATGAGCAGTTCTTC
TRBJ1-3,TRBD1,-,TRBV28,CASSGRDSRNTIYF,TGTGCCAGCAGTGGAAGGGACAGTCGAAACACCATATATTTT
TRBJ2-7,-,-,TRBV10-3,CAISEEGNSGYEQYF,TGTGCCATCAGTGAGGAGGGGAATTCCGGATACGAGCAGTACTTC
TRBJ2-7,-,-,TRBV5-4,CASSTGTSEQYF,TGTGCCAGCAGCACCGGGACAAGCGAGCAGTACTTC
TRBJ2-2,-,few,TRBV18,CASSPSEGLLYTGELFF,TGTGCCAGCTCACCTTCCGAGGGACTCCTTTACACCGGGGAGCTGTTTTTT
TRBJ1-2,TRBD1,once,TRBV6-7,CASSYSLRDRGGYTF,TGTGCCAGCAGTTACAGTCTCCGGGACAGGGGTGGCTACACCTTC
TRBJ1-1,-,-,TRBV9,CASSVGGFTEAFF,TGTGCCAGCAGCGTAGGCGGGTTCACTGAAGCTTTCTTT
TRBJ1-1,-,-,TRBV2,CASSPPKTDTEAFF,TGTGCCAGCAGTCCCCCTAAGACGGACACTGAAGCTTTCTTT
TRBJ2-1,-,few,TRBV7-7,CASSLGQLGDEQFF,TGTGCTAGCAGCTTAGGGCAGTTAGGAGATGAGCAGTTCTTC
TRBJ2-2,TRBD1,-,TRBV28,CASSLGQARTGELFF,TGTGCCAGCAGCCTGGGACAGGCACGGACCGGGGAGCTGTTTTTT
TRBJ2-2,-,-,TRBV6-4,CASSAQISNTGELFF,TGTGCCAGCAGTGCACAGATTTCGAACACCGGGGAGCTGTTTTTT
TRBJ2-1,TRBD1,-,TRBV15,CATSRMGQGSYNEQFF,TGTGCCACCAGCAGAATGGGACAGGGGTCCTACAATGAGCAGTTCTTC
TRBJ2-1,-,-,TRBV4-1,CASSPNQRRNEQFF,TGCGCCAGCAGCCCCAACCAGCGGCGGAATGAGCAGTTCTTC
TRBJ2-2,-,-,TRBV15,CATSTGGTTGELFF,TGTGCCACCAGCACGGGTGGGACCACCGGGGAGCTGTTTTTT